Each of the 17 T cell receptor beta chains below was sequenced from the same sample in a study of patients and donors after allogeneic stem cell transplantation. Each CDR3 protein gets one entry after TCRdb re-called the RT-PCR reads with MiXCR. The sample lists about 2,000 distinct CDR3 sequences; about 1.5% were seen once. Sample: blood, either unsorted or a sorted T cell fraction (not recorded which). These receptors came from a human donor who was either an allogeneic HSCT recipient or a stem cell or donor lymphocyte infusion donor (not recorded which). It is not recorded whose cells these are; they may come from a transplant donor.

The J gene is TRBJ2-3, the V gene TRBV7-3, with D uncertain. Germline CDR1 SGHTA, CDR2 FQGTGA. Trimming cost V 2 bases and J 0 bases, with 9 bases left between them. The CDR3 runs to 15 residues. For the CDR3, the DNA is TGTGCCAGCAGCTTAGACGCGAGCAGCACAGATACGCAGTATTTT. Translating it yields CASSLDASSTDTQYF.

This clonotype counts as large. The chain employs TRBV7-2 and TRBJ2-1; 11 bases map to TRBD2. The CDR3 covers 16 residues. Trimming removed 2 bases from V and 4 bases from J; junction bases left unmatched: 4. Germline CDR1 is SGHTA and CDR2 is FQGNSA. As DNA, the CDR3 is TGTGCCAGCAGCTTAAGGCCTAGCGGGGGGTACAATGAGCAGTTCTTC. Protein sequence: CASSLRPSGGYNEQFF. The full variable domain, in which reference TRBV7-2 and TRBJ2-1 provide the parts outside the CDR3, is GAGVSQSPSNKVTEKGKDVELRCDPISGHTALYWYRQSLGQGLEFLIYFQGNSAPDKSGLPSDRFSAERTGGSVSTLTIQRTQQEDSAVYLCASSLRPSGGYNEQFFGPGTRLTVL.

Within the sample, this clonotype is medium-sized (0.01 to 0.1%). J is TRBJ2-7 and V is TRBV30, with TRBD1 matching over 7 bases. CDR3 length: 10 residues. The junction had 10 bases not matched to a gene; V was cut back by 8 bases and J by 12 bases. Germline-derived CDR1 and CDR2 are GTSNPN and SVGIG (reference sequence). In nucleotides, the CDR3 is TGTGCCCTGGGCCGGGACAGCATGTACGTC. The encoded protein is CALGRDSMYV.

This clonotype is judged large. This chain links TRBV28 with TRBJ2-3; 10 bases agree with TRBD2. V gave up 1 base and J gave up 1 base; unmatched junction bases: 2. From germline, CDR1 is MDHEN and CDR2 SYDVKM. The CDR3 runs to 16 residues. The CDR3 region is CASSLSSGGGTDTQYF. The CDR3 nucleotides are TGTGCCAGCAGTTTATCTAGCGGGGGCGGCACAGATACGCAGTATTTT.

Judged by abundance, this clonotype is medium-sized. J is TRBJ2-1 and V is TRBV20-1; D remains ambiguous. This CDR3 has 12 amino acids. Per the germline V gene, CDR1 is DFQATT and CDR2 is SNEGSKA (reference sequence). Trimming left V 5 bases short and J 3 bases short, with 8 bases between. The CDR3 DNA is TGCAGTGCTCGCCGTCTCTACAATGAGCAGTTCTTC. This sequence encodes CSARRLYNEQFF.

By frequency in the sample, this clonotype is medium-sized. The CDR3 protein is CASRQSLNNEQFF. The DNA of the CDR3 is TGCGCCAGCAGACAGTCACTCAACAATGAGCAGTTCTTC. The V call is TRBV5-1, the J call TRBJ2-1, with D uncertain. V was pared by 5 bases and J by 5 bases, with 11 bases between. CDR1 and CDR2 from the germline V gene are SGHRS and YFSETQ. The CDR3 covers 13 residues.

By share, this clonotype ranks as large. This chain links TRBV9 with TRBJ2-1; 10 positions match TRBD2. The CDR3 sequence is 15 residues long. V was pared by 4 bases and J by 7 bases, with 8 bases of the junction left unmatched. Germline assignment: CDR1 SGDLS and CDR2 YYNGEE. The CDR3 DNA reads as TGTGCCAGCAGCACGAGCGGGGGGGCACAGAATGAGCAGTTCTTC. Protein sequence: CASSTSGGAQNEQFF.

This clonotype is medium-sized. V and J are TRBV18 and TRBJ2-5; tentatively, D is TRBD1 or TRBD2 (5 bases each). Trimming removed 8 bases at V and 5 bases at J, with 18 bases between. Germline loops: CDR1 KGHSH, CDR2 LQKENI. The CDR3 covers 14 residues. CDR3 sequence: CASRGPAGSETQYF. As DNA, the CDR3 is TGTGCCAGCCGAGGGCCAGCAGGGAGCGAGACCCAGTACTTC.

In its sample, this clonotype ranks as medium-sized. The chain links TRBV7-2 to TRBJ2-1; D unclear. V was cut by 1 base and J by 9 bases, with 10 bases left in between. The germline gives CDR1 SGHTA, CDR2 FQGNSA. CDR3 length: 13 amino acids. The CDR3 DNA follows: TGTGCCAGCAGCTTAGTATGGCGTGCTGAGCAGTTCTTC. Its protein is CASSLVWRAEQFF.

This clonotype is medium-sized (0.01 to 0.1%) in the sample. The chain uses TRBV15 and TRBJ2-5; D may correspond to TRBD1 or TRBD2 (6 bases each). The CDR3 contains 14 residues. V lost 4 bases, J lost 2 bases, and 11 bases lay in between. Germline V gene lookup returns CDR1 LNHNV and CDR2 YYDKDF (reference sequence). The CDR3 bases are TGTGCCACCAGCACCAGAGGGGGGCAAGAGACCCAGTACTTC. This encodes CATSTRGGQETQYF.

By share, this clonotype counts as medium-sized (0.01 to 0.1%). The V gene is TRBV3-1, the J gene TRBJ2-1, with D possibly called TRBD1 or TRBD2 (6 bases each). The CDR3 is 14 residues long. Looked up from germline, CDR1 is LGHDT and CDR2 is YNNKEL (reference sequence). V lost 2 bases and J 7 bases, leaving 12 bases between the germline ends. In DNA form, the CDR3 reads TGTGCCAGCAGCCAATTGGGGGGCCGGAATGAGCAGTTCTTC. Translated: CASSQLGGRNEQFF.

On this clonotype itself: It may be a read error: a sequence one base away is much more abundant. The chain combines TRBV7-8 with TRBJ2-1, with D tentatively TRBD1 (6 bases). CDR3 size: 11 residues. Germline assignment: CDR1 SGHVS and CDR2 FQNEAQ. The DNA of the CDR3 is TGTTCCAGCAGCTTAGGACAGGAGCAGTTCTTC. Its protein product is CSSSLGQEQFF. Full variable domain (rest looked up from reference TRBV7-8 and TRBJ2-1): GAGVSQSPRYKVAKRGQDVALRCDPISGHVSLFWYQQALGQGPEFLTYFQNEAQLDKSGLPSDRFFAERPEGSVSTLKIQRTQQEDSAVYLCSSSLGQEQFFGPGTRLTVL.

By proportion, this clonotype is medium-sized. The chain combines TRBV11-2 with TRBJ2-2; D perhaps matches TRBD2 (5 bases). Trimming shortened V by 4 bases and J by 6 bases, and 9 bases separated the two germline ends. The germline CDR1 and CDR2 sequences are SGHAT and FQNNGV. The CDR3 has 13 residues. CDR3 DNA sequence: TGTGCCAGCAGCTCCCGGGGTTCCGGGGAGCTGTTTTTT. Its protein is CASSSRGSGELFF.

In this sample, this clonotype is medium-sized. V is TRBV5-1 and J is TRBJ2-1; the match to TRBD1 covers 10 bases. The J segment lost 0 bases and the V segment lost 4 bases, leaving 4 bases of the junction unmatched. The CDR3 consists of 16 residues. Looked up from germline, CDR1 is SGHRS and CDR2 is YFSETQ. The CDR3 spells CASSQGQGRSYNEQFF. The CDR3 bases are TGCGCCAGCAGCCAGGGACAGGGGCGCTCCTACAATGAGCAGTTCTTC.

In its sample, this clonotype ranks as medium-sized. Here the CDR3 DNA reads TGCGCCAGCAGCTTGGGTGGACAGCGAAACAATGAGCAGTTCTTC. It specifies CASSLGGQRNNEQFF. This chain joins TRBV5-1 and TRBJ2-1; weak D call: TRBD1 (6 bases). CDR1 and CDR2 from the germline V gene are SGHRS and YFSETQ. The CDR3 runs 15 residues. Trimming took 0 bases from V and 5 from J, leaving 12 bases between them. Drawing the rest from reference TRBV5-1 and TRBJ2-1, the complete variable domain is KAGVTQTPRYLIKTRGQQVTLSCSPISGHRSVSWYQQTPGQGLQFLFEYFSETQRNKGNFPGRFSGRQFSNSRSEMNVSTLELGDSALYLCASSLGGQRNNEQFFGPGTRLTVL.

About this clonotype itself: A much larger clone differs by one base, so this may be a read error. CDR3 sequence (DNA): TGTGACAGCAGCGTAATGGATGAGCAGTTCTTC. Protein product: CDSSVMDEQFF. V is TRBV9 and J is TRBJ2-1; D call uncertain. The CDR3 is 11 residues long. Per germline, CDR1 SGDLS and CDR2 YYNGEE.

This clonotype was counted a few times. V and J are TRBV5-6 and TRBJ2-7; perhaps TRBD2 as D (6 bases). CDR3 size: 12 residues. In germline, CDR1 is SGHDT, CDR2 YYEEEE. V lost 4 bases, J lost 2 bases, and 7 bases lay in between. DNA for the CDR3: TGTGCCAGCAGCCGCGGGACCTACGAGCAGTACTTC. Amino acids: CASSRGTYEQYF. The full variable domain, with the rest looked up from reference TRBV5-6 and TRBJ2-7, is DAGVTQSPTHLIKTRGQQVTLRCSPKSGHDTVSWYQQALGQGPQFIFQYYEEEERQRGNFPDRFSGHQFPNYSSELNVNALLLGDSALYLCASSRGTYEQYFGPGTRLTVT.